This TCR beta chain originates from a study of blood T cell repertoires in COVID-19. Study in general: Donors in the United States, Italy and Spain gave samples during acute or convalescent COVID-19.

Generated by immunoSEQ multiplex PCR, the TCRdb table keeps only in-frame clones and is missing some. The table has 80,000 to 100,000 clones, roughly 95% seen once. The trim removed 3 bases at V and 4 bases at J, leaving 12 bases unmatched. This CDR3 is built from 16 residues. CDR1 SGHRS and CDR2 YFSETQ come from the germline V gene. This receptor was obtained from a human donor with active COVID-19. The donor label of this sample is uncertain. The J gene is TRBJ2-5, the V gene TRBV5-1; 7 nucleotides align to TRBD1. The sequencing sample was made of peripheral blood. In DNA, the CDR3 is TGCGCCAGCAGCTGGGAGACAGGGTTAGGGCCAGAGACCCAGTACTTC. Translating it yields CASSWETGLGPETQYF.